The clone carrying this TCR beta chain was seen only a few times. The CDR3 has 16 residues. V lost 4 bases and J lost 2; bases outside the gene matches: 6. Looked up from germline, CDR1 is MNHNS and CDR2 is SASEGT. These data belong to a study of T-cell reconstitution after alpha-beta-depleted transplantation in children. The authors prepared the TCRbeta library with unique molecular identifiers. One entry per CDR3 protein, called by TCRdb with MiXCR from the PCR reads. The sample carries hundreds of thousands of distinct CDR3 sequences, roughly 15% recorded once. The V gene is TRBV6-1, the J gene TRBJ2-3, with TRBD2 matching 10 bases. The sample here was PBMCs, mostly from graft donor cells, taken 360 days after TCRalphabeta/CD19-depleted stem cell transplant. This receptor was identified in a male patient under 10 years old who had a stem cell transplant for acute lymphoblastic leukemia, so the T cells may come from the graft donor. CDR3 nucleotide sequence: TGTGCCAGCAGTGTAAGGACTAGCGGATCCACAGATACGCAGTATTTT. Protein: CASSVRTSGSTDTQYF.